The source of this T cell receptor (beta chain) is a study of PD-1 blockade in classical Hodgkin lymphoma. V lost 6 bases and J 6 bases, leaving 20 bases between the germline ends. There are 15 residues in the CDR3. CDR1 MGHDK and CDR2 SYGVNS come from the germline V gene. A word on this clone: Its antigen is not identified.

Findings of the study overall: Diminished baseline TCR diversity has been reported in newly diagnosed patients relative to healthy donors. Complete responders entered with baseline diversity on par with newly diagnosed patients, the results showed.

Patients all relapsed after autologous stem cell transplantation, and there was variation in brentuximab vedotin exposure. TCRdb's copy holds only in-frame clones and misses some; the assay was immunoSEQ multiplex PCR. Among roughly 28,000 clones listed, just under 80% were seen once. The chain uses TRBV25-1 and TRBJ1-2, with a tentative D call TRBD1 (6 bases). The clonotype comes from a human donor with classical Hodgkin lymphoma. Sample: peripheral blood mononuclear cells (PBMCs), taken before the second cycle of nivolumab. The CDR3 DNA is TGTGCCAGCAGAGCCCCGGGGGCAGTTCTGAATGGCTACACCTTC. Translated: CASRAPGAVLNGYTF.